This is a list of T cell receptor beta chains from one sample in a study of blood T cell repertoires in COVID-19. Repertoires were generated with immunoSEQ multiplex PCR, while TCRdb's copy carries only in-frame clones and drops some. The table includes roughly 200,000 clones, 70% to 90% detected once. The sequencing sample was made of peripheral blood. The receptors shown here come from a woman older than 75 with acute or convalescent COVID-19. The CDR3 runs from the conserved cysteine through the conserved F or W. The D gene is left open where the match is weak. Clone sizes are given selectively: once, few, many, or a class where the clone is expanded.

v_gene,d_gene,abundance,j_gene,CDR3nt,CDR3aa
TRBV7-7,NA,NA,TRBJ1-1,TGTGCTAGCAGCTCCGACTGGAACACTGAAGCTTTCTTT,CASSSDWNTEAFF
TRBV19,NA,NA,TRBJ1-1,TGTGCCAGTAGTATGGTCGCGGGGGATGCAGGGTCCTCCCCGAACACTGAAGCTTTCTTT,CASSMVAGDAGSSPNTEAFF
TRBV6-2/TRBV6-3,NA,NA,TRBJ2-4,TGTGCCAGCAGTTCACGGGTAGCGGATAGTCAGTACTTC,CASSSRVADSQYF
TRBV7-2,NA,NA,TRBJ2-7,TGTGCCAGCAGCAGCTTGGGTACAGGGCTCTACGAGCAGTACTTC,CASSSLGTGLYEQYF
TRBV4-3,TRBD1,NA,TRBJ1-4,TGCGCCAGCAGCCAGTTCAAGGGACAGGGTAGTGGAAAACTGTTTTTT,CASSQFKGQGSGKLFF
TRBV18,NA,NA,TRBJ1-3,TGTGCCAGCTCACCTCGAGCGATCTCTGGAAACACCATATATTTT,CASSPRAISGNTIYF
TRBV9,NA,NA,TRBJ2-2,TGTGCCAGCAGCGTGGCCCACAACACCGGGGAGCTGTTTTTT,CASSVAHNTGELFF
TRBV3-1/TRBV3-2,NA,NA,TRBJ1-2,TGTGCCAGCAGCCAAGAAGCGGGGGGCGATGGCTACACCTTC,CASSQEAGGDGYTF
TRBV5-4,TRBD2,NA,TRBJ2-7,TGTGCCAGCAGCACCCTAGCGGGAGCTAACGAGCAGTACTTC,CASSTLAGANEQYF
TRBV7-9,NA,NA,TRBJ2-3,TGTGCCAGCAGCGGCAGCGGACCCACTAGCACAGATACGCAGTATTTT,CASSGSGPTSTDTQYF
TRBV6-2/TRBV6-3,NA,NA,TRBJ2-4,TGTGCCAGCAGCCGCCAGGGGAGCATTCAGTACTTC,CASSRQGSIQYF
TRBV2,NA,NA,TRBJ1-5,TGTGCCAGCCGACGGGGCGGGGGCAATCAGCCCCAGCATTTT,CASRRGGGNQPQHF
TRBV7-9,NA,NA,TRBJ2-5,TGTGCCAGCAGCAGAGGAGGGAACCAAGAGACCCAGTACTTC,CASSRGGNQETQYF
TRBV5-1,NA,NA,TRBJ2-7,TGCGCCAGCACGAGGGTCCTCGAATCGTTCTCCACTTCCTACGAGCAGTACTTC,CASTRVLESFSTSYEQYF
TRBV19,TRBD2,NA,TRBJ2-3,TGTGCCAGTAGTAATCGACCGGGACTAGAACCGTATTTT,CASSNRPGLEPYF
TRBV7-9,NA,NA,TRBJ2-7,TGTGCCAGCGGGAGGATGATCTCCTACGAGCAGTACTTC,CASGRMISYEQYF
TRBV11-3,TRBD2,NA,TRBJ2-2,TGTGCCAGCAGCTTAACCCTGTGGGCTAGCGGGAGCACCGGGGAGCTGTTTTTT,CASSLTLWASGSTGELFF
TRBV19,NA,NA,TRBJ1-2,TGTGCCAGTAGTATCCGGGAGTCCGGAAGGTATGGCTACACCTTC,CASSIRESGRYGYTF
TRBV19,TRBD2,NA,TRBJ2-1,TGTGCCAGTAGTATGGGTGGCGGGAGCAGCGGTGGGCAGTTCTTC,CASSMGGGSSGGQFF
TRBV21-1,NA,NA,TRBJ2-1,TGTGCCAGCAGCCGACTTGAGAGGACTAGCGGGGGTAGCTCCTACAATGAGCAGTTCTTC,CASSRLERTSGGSSYNEQFF
TRBV7-3,NA,NA,TRBJ2-3,TGTGCCAGCAGCCCGGAGGAGATAGATACGCAGTATTTT,CASSPEEIDTQYF
TRBV5-1,NA,once,TRBJ2-4,TGCGCCAGCAGCTGGAGGGGTGACATTCAGTACTTC,CASSWRGDIQYF
TRBV6-2/TRBV6-3,TRBD2,NA,TRBJ2-7,TGTGCCAGCAGTTCCGGACTAGCGGGGAACTACGAGCAGTACTTC,CASSSGLAGNYEQYF
TRBV29-1,NA,NA,TRBJ2-5,TGCAGCGTTGTGAATCCCGGGGGAAAGACCCAGTACTTC,CSVVNPGGKTQYF
TRBV6-2/TRBV6-3,NA,NA,TRBJ2-7,TGTGCCAGCAGTTACGATGATAGCGGTTGGTCCTACGAGCAGTACTTC,CASSYDDSGWSYEQYF
TRBV19,TRBD1,NA,TRBJ1-1,TGTGCCAGTAGTAGGGACAGGGGGCAGACTGAAGCTTTCTTT,CASSRDRGQTEAFF
TRBV7-2,TRBD1,NA,TRBJ1-2,TGTGCCAGCAGACAAACAGGGGTGATTCGTGGCTACACCTTC,CASRQTGVIRGYTF
TRBV30,NA,NA,TRBJ1-1,TGTGCCTGGGGGGAGGGGAACACTGAAGCTTTCTTT,CAWGEGNTEAFF
TRBV18,NA,NA,TRBJ1-4,TGTGCCAGCTCACCACCGAGCACTCTCGGTGAAAAACTGTTTTTT,CASSPPSTLGEKLFF
TRBV7-3,NA,once,TRBJ2-2,TGTGCCAGCAGCTTGGGGGGTACGAACACCGGGGAGCTGTTTTTT,CASSLGGTNTGELFF
TRBV5-1,TRBD1,NA,TRBJ1-4,TGCGCCAGCAGCTTACTAAACGCAGGGACAGTGGAGGGGAGTGAAAAACTGTTTTTT,CASSLLNAGTVEGSEKLFF
TRBV10-3,TRBD2,NA,TRBJ2-1,TGTGCCATCAGTGGAGACGCGGGACTAGCGGACTACAATGAGCAGTTCTTC,CAISGDAGLADYNEQFF
TRBV5-1,TRBD1,once,TRBJ1-5,TGCGCCAGCAGCTTGGGGACAGGTGGTCAGCCCCAGCATTTT,CASSLGTGGQPQHF
TRBV7-3,TRBD2,NA,TRBJ2-3,TGTGCCAGCAGCAATAGCGGGAGTGGGACAGATACGCAGTATTTT,CASSNSGSGTDTQYF
TRBV12-5,TRBD2,NA,TRBJ2-3,TGTGCTAGTGGTTTGGGCCAGCGGGGGCTCACAGATACGCAGTATTTT,CASGLGQRGLTDTQYF
TRBV5-1,TRBD2,NA,TRBJ2-3,TGCGCCAGCAGTCGGACTAGCGGGAGTATAGATACGCAGTATTTT,CASSRTSGSIDTQYF
TRBV19,TRBD1,NA,TRBJ2-3,TGTGCCAGTAGTACGAGACAGGGTAATTCAGATACGCAGTATTTT,CASSTRQGNSDTQYF
TRBV7-8,TRBD1,NA,TRBJ2-7,TGTGCCAGCAGCTTAATCCCGACAGGGGGCCCCTTCAAGGGCGCCTACGAGCAGTACTTC,CASSLIPTGGPFKGAYEQYF
TRBV30,TRBD1,NA,TRBJ1-2,TGTGCCTGGAGTCGTTGGGACAGTGGTAGGGGCTACACCTTC,CAWSRWDSGRGYTF
TRBV24-1,NA,NA,TRBJ2-5,TGTGCCACCAGTGATGGCAGGGCGGCGGCGACCCAGTACTTC,CATSDGRAAATQYF
TRBV18,TRBD1,NA,TRBJ2-4,TGTGCCAGCTCACCCTGGGACAGCCTAGCCAAAAACATTCAGTACTTC,CASSPWDSLAKNIQYF
TRBV7-9,NA,once,TRBJ2-7,TGTGCCAGCAGCTTAGGAGGATTATCCTACGAGCAGTACTTC,CASSLGGLSYEQYF
TRBV28,NA,NA,TRBJ1-2,TGTGCCAGCAGCCTTCTAGAGACTAACTATGGCTACACCTTC,CASSLLETNYGYTF